What follows are 5 T cell receptor beta chains derived from one specimen sequenced in a study of blood T cells in healthy people across ages. Next came a second PCR, run for about 7 to 11 cycles, which used a sample-barcoded 5' primer along with a J-beta primer mix. TCRdb processed the 5' RACE reads anew with MiXCR; each CDR3 protein has one entry. The table has approximately 960,000 distinct CDR3 sequences, just under 30% seen once. The data also belong to a second study, concerning T cells of mothers and their children.

The sample consisted of blood. The receptors were gathered from a woman aged 40 to 50 in good health.

The chain carries TRBV6-2 or TRBV6-3 and TRBJ2-1; the D gene could be TRBD1 or TRBD2 (5 bases each). CDR1 is MNHEY, CDR2 SVGEGT, per germline. The V and J ends lost 7 bases and 13 bases respectively, with 20 bases between them. This CDR3 has 13 residues. CDR3 amino acids: CASIPGDGYSQFF. In DNA, the CDR3 is TGTGCCAGCATCCCCGGGGACGGTTACAGTCAGTTCTTC.

With regard to this clonotype: One junction end does not reproduce the germline sequence, and a read error may be involved. The chain is built from TRBV5-6 and TRBJ2-2, with D possibly being TRBD2 (5 bases). The V gene's germline CDR1 is SGHDT and CDR2 YYEEEE. The CDR3 has 14 residues. The CDR3 sequence is CASSTRTYTGELCF. The CDR3 region has the DNA TGTGCCAGCAGCACTCGGACCTACACCGGGGAGCTGTGTTTT. The full variable domain, in which reference TRBV5-6 and TRBJ2-2 provide the parts outside the CDR3, is DAGVTQSPTHLIKTRGQQVTLRCSPKSGHDTVSWYQQALGQGPQFIFQYYEEEERQRGNFPDRFSGHQFPNYSSELNVNALLLGDSALYLCASSTRTYTGELCFGEGSRLTVL.

In this sample, this clonotype turned up a few times. This sequence joins TRBV7-9 and TRBJ2-7, with a weak D call TRBD1 (7 bases). Germline values: CDR1 SEHNR, CDR2 FQNEAQ (reference sequence). CDR3 length equals 15 residues. V was clipped by 5 bases and J by 3 bases, with 17 bases between them. The DNA for the CDR3 is TGTGCCAGCAGCCAGCTGCCAGGGGGAGGCTACGAGCAGTACTTC. It yields the protein CASSQLPGGGYEQYF.

This clonotype was recorded at least ten times. V gene TRBV12-3 or TRBV12-4 combines with J gene TRBJ1-5; 7 bases agree with TRBD1. V lost 6 bases and J lost 10; bases outside the gene matches: 12. The CDR3 consists of 14 residues. The CDR3 DNA sequence: TGTGCCAGCAGCTATGGGACAGCCAATGATCCCCAGCATTTT. Translation: CASSYGTANDPQHF.

At least ten counts were recorded for this clonotype. V and J are TRBV4-1 and TRBJ1-5; TRBD1 aligns across 9 bases. The V gene's germline CDR1 is MGHRA and CDR2 YSYEKL. Trimming took 0 bases from V and 4 from J; bases not matched to a gene: 1. There are 15 residues in the CDR3. CDR3 sequence reads: CASSQEDRGNQPQHF. DNA for the CDR3: TGCGCCAGCAGCCAAGAGGACAGGGGAAATCAGCCCCAGCATTTT.